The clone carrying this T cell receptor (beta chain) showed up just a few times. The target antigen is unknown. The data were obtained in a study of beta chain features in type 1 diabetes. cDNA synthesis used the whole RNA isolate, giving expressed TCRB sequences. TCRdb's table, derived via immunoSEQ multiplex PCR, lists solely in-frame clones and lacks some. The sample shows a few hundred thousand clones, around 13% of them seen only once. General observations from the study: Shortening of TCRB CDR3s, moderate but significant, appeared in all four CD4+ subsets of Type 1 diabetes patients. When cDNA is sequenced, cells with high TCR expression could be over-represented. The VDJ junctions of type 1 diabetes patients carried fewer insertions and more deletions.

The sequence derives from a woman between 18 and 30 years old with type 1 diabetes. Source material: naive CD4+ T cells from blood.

CDR3 residues: CASSHEGQPHYEQYF. CDR3 coding DNA: TGTGCCAGCAGCCACGAGGGACAGCCCCACTACGAGCAGTACTTC. This chain connects TRBV9 to TRBJ2-7; TRBD1 matches at 7 bases. Per germline, CDR1 SGDLS and CDR2 YYNGEE. V lost 4 bases, J lost 3 bases, and 10 bases stayed unmatched. The CDR3 has 15 amino acids.